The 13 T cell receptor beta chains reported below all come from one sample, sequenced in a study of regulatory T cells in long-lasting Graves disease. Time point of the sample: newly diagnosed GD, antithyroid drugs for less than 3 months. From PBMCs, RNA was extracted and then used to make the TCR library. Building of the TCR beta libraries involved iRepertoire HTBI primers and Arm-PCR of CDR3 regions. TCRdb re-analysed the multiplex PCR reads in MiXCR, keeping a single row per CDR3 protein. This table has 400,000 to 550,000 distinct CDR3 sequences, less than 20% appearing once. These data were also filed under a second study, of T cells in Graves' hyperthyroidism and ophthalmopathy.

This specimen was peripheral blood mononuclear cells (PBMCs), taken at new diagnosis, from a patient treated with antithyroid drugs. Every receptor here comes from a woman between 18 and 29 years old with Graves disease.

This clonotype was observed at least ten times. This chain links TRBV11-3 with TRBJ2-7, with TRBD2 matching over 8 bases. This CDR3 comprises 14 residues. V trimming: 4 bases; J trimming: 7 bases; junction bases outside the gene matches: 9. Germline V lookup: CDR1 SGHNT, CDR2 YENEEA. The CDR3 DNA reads TGTGCCAGCAGCTCTTTCAGCGGGAGTTATGAGCAGTACTTC. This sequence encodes CASSSFSGSYEQYF. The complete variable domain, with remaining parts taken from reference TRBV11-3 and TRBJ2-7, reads EAGVVQSPRYKIIEKKQPVAFWCNPISGHNTLYWYLQNLGQGPELLIRYENEEAVDDSQLPKDRFSAERLKGVDSTLKIQPAELGDSAVYLCASSSFSGSYEQYFGPGTRLTVT.

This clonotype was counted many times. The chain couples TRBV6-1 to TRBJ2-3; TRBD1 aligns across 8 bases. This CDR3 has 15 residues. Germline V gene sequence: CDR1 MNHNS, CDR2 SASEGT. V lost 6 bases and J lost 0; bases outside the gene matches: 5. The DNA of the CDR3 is TGTGCCAGCAGGGGAAGGACAGGGAGCACAGATACGCAGTATTTT. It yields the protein CASRGRTGSTDTQYF.

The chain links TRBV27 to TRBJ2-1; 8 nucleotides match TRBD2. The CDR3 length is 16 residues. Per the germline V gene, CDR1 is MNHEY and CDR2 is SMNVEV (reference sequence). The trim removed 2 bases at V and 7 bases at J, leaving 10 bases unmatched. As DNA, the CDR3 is TGTGCCAGCAGTTTAGGTCCGGGACTAGTAGGTAATGAGCAGTTCTTC. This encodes CASSLGPGLVGNEQFF.

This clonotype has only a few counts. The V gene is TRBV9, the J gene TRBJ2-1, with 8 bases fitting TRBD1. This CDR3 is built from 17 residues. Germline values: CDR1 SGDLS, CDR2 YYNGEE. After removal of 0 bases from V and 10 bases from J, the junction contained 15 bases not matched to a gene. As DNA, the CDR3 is TGTGCCAGCAGCGTAGCTTTTGACAGGGGTTTACTAGGCGAGCAGTTCTTC. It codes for CASSVAFDRGLLGEQFF.

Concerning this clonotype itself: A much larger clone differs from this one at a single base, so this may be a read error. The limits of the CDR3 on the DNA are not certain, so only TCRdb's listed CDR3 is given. The CDR3 here is CASSLISGPGADVLTF. The V and J genes are TRBV7-3 and TRBJ2-6; TRBD1, the table's D call, was not compared with the DNA. The V gene's germline CDR1 is SGHTA and CDR2 FQGTGA. The CDR3 has 16 amino acids, counting both end residues.

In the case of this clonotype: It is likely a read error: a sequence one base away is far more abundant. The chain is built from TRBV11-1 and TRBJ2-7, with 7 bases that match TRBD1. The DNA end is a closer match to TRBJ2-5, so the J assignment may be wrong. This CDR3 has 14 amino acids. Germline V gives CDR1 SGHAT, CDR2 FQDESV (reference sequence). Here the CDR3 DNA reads TGTGCCAGCAGCCTTCAAGGGGGCTCGGAGACCCAGTACTTC. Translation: CASSLQGGSETQYF.

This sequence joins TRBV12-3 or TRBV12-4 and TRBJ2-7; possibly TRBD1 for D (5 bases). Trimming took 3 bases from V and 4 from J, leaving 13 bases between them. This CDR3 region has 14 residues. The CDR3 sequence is CASSFFRVGYEQYF. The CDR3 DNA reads TGTGCCAGCAGTTTCTTCAGGGTCGGGTACGAGCAGTACTTC.

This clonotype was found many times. CDR3: CASSFQGDEQFF. CDR3 sequence (DNA): TGTGCCAGCAGTTTCCAGGGGGATGAGCAGTTCTTC. V and J are TRBV12-3 or TRBV12-4 and TRBJ2-1; 7 nucleotides align to TRBD1. The ends lost 3 bases at V and 8 bases at J; junction bases unmatched: 1. The length of the CDR3 is 12 residues.

CDR3 sequence reads: CSASRGRRTGELFF. DNA for the CDR3: TGCAGTGCTAGCCGGGGCCGCCGAACCGGGGAGCTGTTTTTT. The chain recombines TRBV20-1 with TRBJ2-2, with D perhaps given as TRBD1 or TRBD2 (5 bases each). The CDR3 covers 14 residues. Trimming took 3 bases from V and 5 from J, leaving 13 bases between them. CDR1 is DFQATT, CDR2 SNEGSKA, per germline (reference sequence).

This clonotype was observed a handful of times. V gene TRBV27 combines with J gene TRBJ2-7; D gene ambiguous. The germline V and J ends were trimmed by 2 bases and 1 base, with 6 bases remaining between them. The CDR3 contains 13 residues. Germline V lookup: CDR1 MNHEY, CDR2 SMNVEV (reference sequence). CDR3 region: CASSLMESYEQYF. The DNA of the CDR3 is TGTGCCAGCAGTTTAATGGAGTCCTACGAGCAGTACTTC.

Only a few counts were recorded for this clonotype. CDR3 residues: CASSKLRWDTQYF. CDR3 DNA: TGTGCCAGCAGTAAACTAAGATGGGATACGCAGTATTTT. This chain uses TRBV6-1 with TRBJ2-3; D ambiguous. Germline V lookup: CDR1 MNHNS, CDR2 SASEGT. Trimming stripped 5 bases from V and 6 bases from J, with 12 bases between. The CDR3 totals 13 residues.

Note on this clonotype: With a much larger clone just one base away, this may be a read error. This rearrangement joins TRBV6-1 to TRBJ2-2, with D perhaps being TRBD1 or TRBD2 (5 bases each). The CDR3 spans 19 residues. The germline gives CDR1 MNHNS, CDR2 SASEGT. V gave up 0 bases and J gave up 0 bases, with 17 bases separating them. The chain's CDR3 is CASSEALGPAVANTGELFF. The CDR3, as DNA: TGTGCCAGCAGTGAAGCATTGGGACCAGCGGTAGCGAACACCGGGGAGCTGTTTTTT.

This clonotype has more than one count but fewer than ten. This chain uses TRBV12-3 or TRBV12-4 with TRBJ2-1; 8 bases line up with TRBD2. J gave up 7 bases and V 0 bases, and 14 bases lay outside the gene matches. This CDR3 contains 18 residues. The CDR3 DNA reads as TGTGCCAGCAGTTTAGCGCTTACGGGACTAGGCCCCTCGAATGAGCAGTTCTTC. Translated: CASSLALTGLGPSNEQFF.